The 5 T cell receptor beta chains below come from one sample, sequenced in a study of human T cells and chemical hapten exposure (dated by TCRdb to the early 2020s). Read against the paper, the sample's time point label means: patch test 1, 2 weeks after DPC sensitization. Read against the paper, the sample's treatment or condition label means: therapeutic diphenylcyclopropenone sensitization with weekly scalp DPC. Library preparation employed RACE. The instrument was a NextSeq 500. TCRdb trimmed the raw reads at Q25, called clones with MiXCR and kept productive beta chains. Each CDR3 protein appears once, grouped with its most common genes and DNA. The sample table records 95,000 or so distinct CDR3 sequences; approximately 10% of these occur just once. The ten largest clones take up less than 2.5% of the sample. The specimen comprised whole blood, sampled in connection with sensitization to the hapten diphenylcyclopropenone (DPC). These receptors came from a man in his forties with alopecia areata. Some clones in this sample may be carry-over from other donors' samples.

This chain links TRBV29-1 with TRBJ2-1, with 10 bases matching TRBD2. Germline trimming cut 0 bases from V and 8 bases from J; bases unmatched to any gene: 10. Germline V CDR1 and CDR2: SQVTM, ANQGSEA. CDR3 length: 16 amino acids. CDR3 sequence (DNA): TGCAGCGTTGAAGAACCCACTAGCGGGGACCCCCATGAGCAGTTCTTC. Encoded protein: CSVEEPTSGDPHEQFF.

This clonotype was detected only a few times. The V call is TRBV6-6, the J call TRBJ2-7; D is possibly TRBD1 (6 bases). CDR3 size: 14 residues. Germline CDR1 reads MNHNY; CDR2 reads SVGAGI (reference sequence). The V end was cut by 4 bases, the J end by 3 bases, with 13 bases between. The CDR3: CASSWPGQNYEQYF. DNA of the CDR3: TGTGCCAGCAGTTGGCCGGGACAAAACTACGAGCAGTACTTC.

CDR3 coding DNA: TGTGCCATCAGGGGGGACAGGTCCTACGAGCAGTACGTC. Protein: CAIRGDRSYEQYV. The V call is TRBV10-3, the J call TRBJ2-7; TRBD1 matches 8 bases. The germline V gene has CDR1 ENHRY and CDR2 SYGVKD. Trimming at V came to 6 bases and at J to 1 base, leaving 2 bases not matched to a gene. This CDR3 spans 13 amino acids.

This clonotype was seen only a few times. The chain joins TRBV10-3 to TRBJ2-3, with D unresolved. The germline CDR1 and CDR2 sequences are ENHRY and SYGVKD. V lost 5 bases and J 4 bases, leaving 19 bases between the germline ends. This CDR3 is 16 amino acids long. DNA of the CDR3: TGTGCCATCAGTTCCGGTGGCCTCAACGGAGCAGATACGCAGTATTTT. Residues: CAISSGGLNGADTQYF.

This clonotype was detected only a few times. The rearrangement uses TRBV10-3 and TRBJ2-5; perhaps TRBD2 as D (6 bases). The CDR3 spans 15 residues. CDR1 ENHRY and CDR2 SYGVKD come from the germline V gene. Trimming stripped 2 bases from V and 3 bases from J, with 13 bases between. The CDR3 nucleotides are TGTGCCATCAGTGAGACCAGGACTAAGGAAGAGACCCAGTACTTC. Translating it yields CAISETRTKEETQYF.